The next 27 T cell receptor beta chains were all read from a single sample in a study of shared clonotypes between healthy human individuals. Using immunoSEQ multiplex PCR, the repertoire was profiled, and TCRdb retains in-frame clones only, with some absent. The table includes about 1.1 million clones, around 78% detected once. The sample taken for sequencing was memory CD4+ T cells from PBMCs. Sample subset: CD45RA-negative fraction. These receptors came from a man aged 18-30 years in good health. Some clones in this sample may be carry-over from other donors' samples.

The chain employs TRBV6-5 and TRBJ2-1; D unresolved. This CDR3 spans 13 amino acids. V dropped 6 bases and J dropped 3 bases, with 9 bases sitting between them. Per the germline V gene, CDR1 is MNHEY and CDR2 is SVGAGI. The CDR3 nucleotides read TGTGCCAGCAGCCCTCGAGGCTACAATGAGCAGTTCTTC. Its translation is CASSPRGYNEQFF.

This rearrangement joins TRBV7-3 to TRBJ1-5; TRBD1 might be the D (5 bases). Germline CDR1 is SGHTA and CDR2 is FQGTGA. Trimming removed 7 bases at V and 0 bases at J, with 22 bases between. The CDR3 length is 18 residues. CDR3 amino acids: CASTGGKLGVNSNQPQHF. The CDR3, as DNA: TGTGCCAGCACTGGGGGGAAACTGGGCGTTAATAGCAATCAGCCCCAGCATTTT.

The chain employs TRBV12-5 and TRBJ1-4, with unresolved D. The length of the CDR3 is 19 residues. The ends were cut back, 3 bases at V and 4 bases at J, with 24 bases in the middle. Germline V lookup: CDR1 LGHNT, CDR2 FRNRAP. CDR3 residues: CASGFLDPTKFGGNEKLFF. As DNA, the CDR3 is TGTGCTAGTGGTTTCCTGGACCCCACAAAGTTCGGCGGTAATGAAAAACTGTTTTTT.

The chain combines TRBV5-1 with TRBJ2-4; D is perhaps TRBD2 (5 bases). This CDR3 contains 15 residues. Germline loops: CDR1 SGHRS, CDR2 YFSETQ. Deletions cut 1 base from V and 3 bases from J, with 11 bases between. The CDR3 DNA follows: TGCGCCAGCAGCTTGTCGGGGTGGGACAAAAACATTCAGTACTTC. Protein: CASSLSGWDKNIQYF.

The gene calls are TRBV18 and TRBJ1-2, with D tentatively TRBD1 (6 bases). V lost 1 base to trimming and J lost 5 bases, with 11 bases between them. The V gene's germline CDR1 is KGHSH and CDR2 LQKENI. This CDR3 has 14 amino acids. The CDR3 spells CASSPRTGMYGYTF. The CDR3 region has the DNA TGTGCCAGCTCACCACGAACAGGGATGTATGGCTACACCTTC.

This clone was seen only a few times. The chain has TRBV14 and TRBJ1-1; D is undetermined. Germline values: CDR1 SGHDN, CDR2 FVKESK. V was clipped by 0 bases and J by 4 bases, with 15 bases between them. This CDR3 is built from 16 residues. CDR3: CASSQDLVGIGTEAFF. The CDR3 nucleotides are TGTGCCAGCAGCCAAGATTTAGTAGGGATTGGCACTGAAGCTTTCTTT.

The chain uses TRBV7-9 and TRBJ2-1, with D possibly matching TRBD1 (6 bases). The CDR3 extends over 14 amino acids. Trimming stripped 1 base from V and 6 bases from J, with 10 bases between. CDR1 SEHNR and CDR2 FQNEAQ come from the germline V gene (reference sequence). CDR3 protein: CASSLDRTANEQFF. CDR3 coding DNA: TGTGCCAGCAGCTTAGACAGGACAGCCAATGAGCAGTTCTTC. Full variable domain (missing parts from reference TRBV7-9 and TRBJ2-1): DTGVSQNPRHKITKRGQNVTFRCDPISEHNRLYWYRQTLGQGPEFLTYFQNEAQLEKSRLLSDRFSAERPKGSFSTLEIQRTEQGDSAMYLCASSLDRTANEQFFGPGTRLTVL.

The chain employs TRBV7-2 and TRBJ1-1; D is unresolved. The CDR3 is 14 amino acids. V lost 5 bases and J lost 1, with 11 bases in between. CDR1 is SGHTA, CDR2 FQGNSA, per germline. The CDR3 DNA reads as TGTGCCAGCAGCACCGACCGATGGAACACTGAAGCTTTCTTT. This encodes CASSTDRWNTEAFF.

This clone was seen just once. CDR3 nucleotide sequence: TGTGCCAGCAGCCTGGACAGGGTTGGAGCGCGATTCTTC. It specifies CASSLDRVGARFF. The chain uses TRBV7-9 and TRBJ2-1; 8 nucleotides line up with TRBD1. The CDR3 runs 13 residues. J was trimmed by 16 bases and V by 5 bases; bases with no gene match: 13. CDR1 is SEHNR and CDR2 is FQNEAQ in the germline V gene (reference sequence).

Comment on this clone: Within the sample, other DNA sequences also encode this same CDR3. Here the CDR3 reads CASSTGTSGRTDTQYF. In DNA, the CDR3 is TGTGCCAGCAGCACTGGGACTAGCGGGAGAACAGATACGCAGTATTTT. The chain carries TRBV5-4 and TRBJ2-3, with 14 bases that match TRBD2. In germline, CDR1 is SGHNT, CDR2 YYREEE (reference sequence). The V gene end was trimmed by 4 bases and the J gene end by 3 bases; junction bases not matched to a gene: 4. The CDR3 has 16 residues.

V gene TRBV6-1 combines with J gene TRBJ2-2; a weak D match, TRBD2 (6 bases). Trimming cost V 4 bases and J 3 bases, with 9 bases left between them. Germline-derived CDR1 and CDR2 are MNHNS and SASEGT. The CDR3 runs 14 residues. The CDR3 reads CASSGRGYTGELFF. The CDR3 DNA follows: TGTGCCAGCAGTGGGAGGGGATACACCGGGGAGCTGTTTTTT.

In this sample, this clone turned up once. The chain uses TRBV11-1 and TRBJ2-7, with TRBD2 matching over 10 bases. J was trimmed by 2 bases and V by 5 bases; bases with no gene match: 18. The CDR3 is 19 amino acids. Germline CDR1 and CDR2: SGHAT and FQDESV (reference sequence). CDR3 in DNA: TGTGCCAGCAGCCTTACAATAGCGGGAGGAATTCCGGTGCCCTACGAGCAGTACTTC. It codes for CASSLTIAGGIPVPYEQYF.

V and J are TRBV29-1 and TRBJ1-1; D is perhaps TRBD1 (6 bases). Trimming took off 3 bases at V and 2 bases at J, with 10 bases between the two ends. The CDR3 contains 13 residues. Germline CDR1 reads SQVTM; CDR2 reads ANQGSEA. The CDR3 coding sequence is TGCAGCGTTGAGGGACAACAAAACACTGAAGCTTTCTTT. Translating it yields CSVEGQQNTEAFF.

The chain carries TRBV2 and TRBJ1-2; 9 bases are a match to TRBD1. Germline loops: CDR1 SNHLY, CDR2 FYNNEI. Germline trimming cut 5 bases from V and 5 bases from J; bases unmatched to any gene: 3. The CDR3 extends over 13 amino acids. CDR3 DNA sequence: TGTGCCAGCAGTCCACAGGGGGCGTATGGCTACACCTTC. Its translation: CASSPQGAYGYTF.

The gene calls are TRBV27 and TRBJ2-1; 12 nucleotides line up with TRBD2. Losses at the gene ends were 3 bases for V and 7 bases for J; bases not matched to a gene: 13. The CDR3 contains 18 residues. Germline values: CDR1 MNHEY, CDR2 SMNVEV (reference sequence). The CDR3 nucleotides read TGTGCCAGCAGTTTGTTAGGCCTAGCGGGAGGGAGGGGGAATGAGCAGTTCTTC. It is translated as CASSLLGLAGGRGNEQFF.

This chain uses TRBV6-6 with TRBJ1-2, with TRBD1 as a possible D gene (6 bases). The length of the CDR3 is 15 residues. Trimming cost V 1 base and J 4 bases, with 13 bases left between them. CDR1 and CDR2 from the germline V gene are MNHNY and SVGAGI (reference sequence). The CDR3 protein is CASSYLGGEGYGYTF. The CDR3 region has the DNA TGTGCCAGCAGTTACTTAGGGGGGGAAGGCTATGGCTACACCTTC.

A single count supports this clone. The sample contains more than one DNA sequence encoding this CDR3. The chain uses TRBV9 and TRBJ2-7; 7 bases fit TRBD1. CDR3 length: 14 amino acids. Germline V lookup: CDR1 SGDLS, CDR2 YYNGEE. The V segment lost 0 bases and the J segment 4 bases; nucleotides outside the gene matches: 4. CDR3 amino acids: CASSVAPGGYEQYF. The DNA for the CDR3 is TGTGCCAGCAGCGTAGCTCCAGGGGGATACGAGCAGTACTTC.

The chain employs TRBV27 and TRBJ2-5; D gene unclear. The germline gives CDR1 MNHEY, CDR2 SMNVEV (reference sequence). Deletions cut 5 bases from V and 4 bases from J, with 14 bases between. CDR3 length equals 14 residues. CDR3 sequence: CASSASQAGETQYF. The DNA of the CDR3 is TGTGCCAGCAGTGCCTCTCAGGCTGGAGAGACCCAGTACTTC.

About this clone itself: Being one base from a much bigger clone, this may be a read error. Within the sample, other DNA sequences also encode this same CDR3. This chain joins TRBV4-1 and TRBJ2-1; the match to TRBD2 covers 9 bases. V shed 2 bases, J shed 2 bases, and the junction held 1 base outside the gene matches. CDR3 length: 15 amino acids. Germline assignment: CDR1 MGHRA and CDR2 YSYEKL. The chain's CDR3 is CASSQLAGTYNEQFF. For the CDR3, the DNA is TGCGCCAGCAGCCAACTAGCGGGGACCTACAATGAGCAGTTCTTC.

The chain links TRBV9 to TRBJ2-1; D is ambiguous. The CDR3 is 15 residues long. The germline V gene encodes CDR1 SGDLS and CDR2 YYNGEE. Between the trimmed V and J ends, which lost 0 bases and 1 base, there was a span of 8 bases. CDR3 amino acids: CASSVVELSYNEQFF. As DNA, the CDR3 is TGTGCCAGCAGCGTAGTTGAGCTATCCTACAATGAGCAGTTCTTC.

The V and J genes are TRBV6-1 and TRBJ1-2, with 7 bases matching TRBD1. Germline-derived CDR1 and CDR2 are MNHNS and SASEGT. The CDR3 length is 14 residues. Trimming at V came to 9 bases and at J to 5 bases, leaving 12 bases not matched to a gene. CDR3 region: CASRDRDTRYGYTF. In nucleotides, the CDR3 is TGTGCCAGTAGAGACAGGGACACTAGGTATGGCTACACCTTC.

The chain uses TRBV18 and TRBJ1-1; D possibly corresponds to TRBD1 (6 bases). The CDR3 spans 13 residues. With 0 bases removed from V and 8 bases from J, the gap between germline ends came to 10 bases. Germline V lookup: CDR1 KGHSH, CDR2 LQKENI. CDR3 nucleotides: TGTGCCAGCTCACCACCGGCCGGGACAGAAGCTTTCTTT. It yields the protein CASSPPAGTEAFF.

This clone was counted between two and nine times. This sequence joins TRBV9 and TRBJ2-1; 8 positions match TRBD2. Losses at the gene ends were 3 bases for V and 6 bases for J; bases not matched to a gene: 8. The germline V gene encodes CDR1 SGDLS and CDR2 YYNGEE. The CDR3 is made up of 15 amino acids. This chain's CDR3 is CASSATGLVGNEQFF. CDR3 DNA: TGTGCCAGCAGCGCTACGGGACTAGTCGGCAATGAGCAGTTCTTC. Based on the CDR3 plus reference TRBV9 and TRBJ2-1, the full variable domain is DSGVTQTPKHLITATGQRVTLRCSPRSGDLSVYWYQQSLDQGLQFLIQYYNGEERAKGNILERFSAQQFPDLHSELNLSSLELGDSALYFCASSATGLVGNEQFFGPGTRLTVL.

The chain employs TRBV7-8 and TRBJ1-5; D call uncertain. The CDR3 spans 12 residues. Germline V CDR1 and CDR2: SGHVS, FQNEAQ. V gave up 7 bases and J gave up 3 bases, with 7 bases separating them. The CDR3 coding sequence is TGTGCCAGCAAACTTCCCAATCAGCCCCAGCATTTT. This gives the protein CASKLPNQPQHF. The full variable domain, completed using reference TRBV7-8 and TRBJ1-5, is GAGVSQSPRYKVAKRGQDVALRCDPISGHVSLFWYQQALGQGPEFLTYFQNEAQLDKSGLPSDRFFAERPEGSVSTLKIQRTQQEDSAVYLCASKLPNQPQHFGDGTRLSIL.

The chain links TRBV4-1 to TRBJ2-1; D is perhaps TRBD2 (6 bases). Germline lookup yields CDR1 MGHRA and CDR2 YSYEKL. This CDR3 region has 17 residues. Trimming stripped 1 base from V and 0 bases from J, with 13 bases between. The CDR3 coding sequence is TGCGCCAGCAGCCAAGGAGAGCGGGCGAGCTCCTACAATGAGCAGTTCTTC. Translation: CASSQGERASSYNEQFF.

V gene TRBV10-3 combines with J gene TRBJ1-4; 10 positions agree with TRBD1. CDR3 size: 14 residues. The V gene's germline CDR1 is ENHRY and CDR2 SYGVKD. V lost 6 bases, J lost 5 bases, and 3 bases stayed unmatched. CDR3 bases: TGTGCCATCAGCGGGACAGGGGAGAATGAAAAACTGTTTTTT. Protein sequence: CAISGTGENEKLFF.

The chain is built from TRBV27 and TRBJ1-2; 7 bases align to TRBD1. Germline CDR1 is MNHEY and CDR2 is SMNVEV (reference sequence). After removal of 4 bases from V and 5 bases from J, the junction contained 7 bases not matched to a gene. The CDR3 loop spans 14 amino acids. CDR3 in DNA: TGTGCCAGCAGTTCCAGGGGGGGTGGGTATGGCTACACCTTC. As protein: CASSSRGGGYGYTF.